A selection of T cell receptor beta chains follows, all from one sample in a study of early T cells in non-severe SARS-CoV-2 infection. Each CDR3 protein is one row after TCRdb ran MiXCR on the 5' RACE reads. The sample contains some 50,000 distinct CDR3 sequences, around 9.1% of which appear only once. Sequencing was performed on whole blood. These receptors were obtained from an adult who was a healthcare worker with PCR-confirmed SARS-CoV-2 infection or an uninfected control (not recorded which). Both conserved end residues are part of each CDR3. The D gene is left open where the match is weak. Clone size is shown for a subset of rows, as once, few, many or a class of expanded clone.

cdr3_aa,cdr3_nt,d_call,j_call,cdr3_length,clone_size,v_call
CSAGLTSRTGELFF,TGCAGTGCTGGGCTGACTAGTCGAACCGGGGAGCTGTTTTTT,-,TRBJ2-2,14,few,TRBV20-1
CASSLTGSGISSHEQYF,TGTGCCAGCAGCTTGACGGGATCGGGAATATCTTCCCACGAGCAGTACTTC,-,TRBJ2-7,17,few,TRBV5-6
CASSLSHRGYETQYF,TGTGCCAGCAGTTTATCTCACAGGGGCTACGAGACCCAGTACTTC,TRBD1,TRBJ2-5,15,few,TRBV27
CSVDGGEDGYTF,TGCAGCGTTGATGGGGGGGAAGACGGCTACACCTTC,-,TRBJ1-2,12,few,TRBV29-1
CSARLPRGGGDTDTQYF,TGCAGTGCTAGGCTCCCCCGTGGCGGGGGGGATACAGATACGCAGTATTTT,TRBD2,TRBJ2-3,17,once,TRBV20-1
CASSAVRRLSGNTIYF,TGTGCCAGCAGCGCAGTCAGGAGGCTGTCTGGAAACACCATATATTTT,-,TRBJ1-3,16,many,TRBV3-1
CASSERAGRGETQYF,TGTGCCAGCAGTGAAAGAGCGGGAAGAGGAGAGACCCAGTACTTC,TRBD2,TRBJ2-5,15,-,TRBV2
CASGTGEADTQYF,TGTGCCAGCGGAACGGGTGAGGCAGATACGCAGTATTTT,-,TRBJ2-3,13,few,TRBV9
CASSLGGASGMSEQFF,TGTGCCAGCAGCCTCGGTGGGGCTAGCGGGATGTCTGAGCAGTTCTTC,TRBD2,TRBJ2-1,16,many,TRBV3-1
CASSLSDRSAIYF,TGTGCCAGCAGCCTAAGCGACAGGTCTGCCATATATTTT,-,TRBJ1-3,13,few,TRBV7-9
CASSLKGPSYNEQFF,TGTGCCAGCAGTTTAAAGGGCCCTTCCTACAATGAGCAGTTCTTC,-,TRBJ2-1,15,-,TRBV27
CASSQDVGTSGRSYNEQFF,TGTGCCAGCAGCCAAGATGTTGGGACTAGCGGGCGCTCCTACAATGAGCAGTTCTTC,TRBD2,TRBJ2-1,19,many,TRBV14
CASSQIPSIHRIKPQHF,TGCGCCAGCAGTCAAATCCCCTCAATACACCGAATCAAGCCCCAGCATTTT,-,TRBJ1-5,17,few,TRBV23-1
CASSLESAGQFF,TGTGCCAGCAGCTTAGAATCGGCGGGGCAGTTCTTC,-,TRBJ2-1,12,-,TRBV7-9
CAISESPIDSSRNTIYF,TGTGCCATCAGTGAGTCCCCAATTGACAGTTCACGAAACACCATATATTTT,-,TRBJ1-3,17,many,TRBV10-3
CASSPPVLAVNNEQFF,TGTGCCAGCAGCCCCCCGGTCCTAGCGGTAAACAATGAGCAGTTCTTC,TRBD2,TRBJ2-1,16,many,TRBV7-2
CASSHGQGSEAFF,TGCGCCAGCAGCCACGGACAGGGTTCCGAAGCTTTCTTT,TRBD1,TRBJ1-1,13,many,TRBV5-1
CAISEAGGWETQYF,TGTGCCATCAGTGAGGCAGGGGGCTGGGAGACCCAGTACTTC,TRBD1,TRBJ2-5,14,many,TRBV10-3
CASSQVMSSGSDEQFF,TGTGCCAGCAGCCAAGTAATGTCTAGCGGGAGCGATGAGCAGTTCTTC,TRBD2,TRBJ2-1,16,many,TRBV4-2
CASGRGDTDTQYF,TGTGCCAGCGGTAGGGGGGACACAGATACGCAGTATTTT,-,TRBJ2-3,13,few,TRBV7-6
CASSQSEAGELFF,TGTGCCAGCAGCCAGTCTGAGGCCGGGGAGCTGTTTTTT,-,TRBJ2-2,13,-,TRBV3-1
CASSPLAGTETQYF,TGTGCCAGCTCACCCCTAGCGGGGACGGAGACCCAGTACTTC,TRBD2,TRBJ2-5,14,many,TRBV18
CASRAGQGSEAFF,TGTGCCAGCAGAGCCGGACAGGGGTCTGAAGCTTTCTTT,TRBD1,TRBJ1-1,13,many,TRBV6-5
CSGGTVNTEAFF,TGCAGCGGTGGGACAGTGAACACTGAAGCTTTCTTT,TRBD1,TRBJ1-1,12,-,TRBV29-1
CASSPEDRQIYEQYF,TGTGCCAGCAGCCCCGAGGACAGACAGATCTACGAGCAGTACTTC,-,TRBJ2-7,15,-,TRBV7-8
CASSTGRGGTDTQYF,TGTGCCAGCAGTACCGGCAGGGGGGGCACAGATACGCAGTATTTT,-,TRBJ2-3,15,-,TRBV6-1
CASSRLGPQVPRDTQYF,TGTGCCAGCAGTCGCCTGGGACCGCAAGTGCCCCGCGATACGCAGTATTTT,-,TRBJ2-3,17,many,TRBV27
CASSHDLGTYNEQFF,TGTGCCAGCAGCCACGACCTGGGAACCTACAATGAGCAGTTCTTC,-,TRBJ2-1,15,many,TRBV7-9
CSGDFSTDTQYF,TGCAGTGGGGACTTTAGCACAGATACGCAGTATTTT,-,TRBJ2-3,12,once,TRBV20-1
CSARGADQETQYF,TGCAGTGCTAGAGGAGCGGATCAAGAGACCCAGTACTTC,-,TRBJ2-5,13,many,TRBV20-1
CASSLAPRAGGYEAFF,TGTGCCAGCAGCTTAGCCCCTAGGGCAGGGGGATATGAAGCTTTCTTT,TRBD1,TRBJ1-1,16,many,TRBV11-2
CSARGRGGTEAFF,TGCAGTGCTAGAGGTAGGGGGGGCACTGAAGCTTTCTTT,-,TRBJ1-1,13,few,TRBV20-1
CASSFEGNEQYF,TGTGCCAGCAGCTTCGAAGGGAACGAGCAGTACTTC,-,TRBJ2-7,12,many,TRBV11-2
CATSDLTAATDTQYF,TGTGCCACCAGTGACCTGACAGCAGCCACAGATACGCAGTATTTT,-,TRBJ2-3,15,few,TRBV24-1
CASSPSENSPLHF,TGCGCCAGCAGCCCCTCAGAAAATTCACCCCTCCACTTT,-,TRBJ1-6,13,many,TRBV5-1
CASSLAAGQNSPLHF,TGTGCCAGCAGCTTAGCTGCAGGGCAAAATTCACCCCTCCACTTT,-,TRBJ1-6,15,few,TRBV7-2
CASTPFLAGGEQYF,TGTGCCAGCACCCCGTTCCTAGCGGGAGGCGAGCAGTACTTC,TRBD2,TRBJ2-7,14,few,TRBV3-1
CASSQGTGSFYEQYF,TGTGCCAGCAGCCAAGGAACGGGGTCTTTCTACGAGCAGTACTTC,-,TRBJ2-7,15,few,TRBV3-1
CAWSAGIQETQYF,TGTGCCTGGAGTGCTGGGATCCAAGAGACCCAGTACTTC,-,TRBJ2-5,13,many,TRBV30
CASSFGTGGGYEQYF,TGCGCCAGCAGCTTCGGGACAGGGGGTGGCTACGAGCAGTACTTC,TRBD1,TRBJ2-7,15,many,TRBV5-1
CASSFIRGACQPQHF,TGTGCCAGCAGCTTTATCCGGGGCGCCTGTCAGCCCCAGCATTTT,-,TRBJ1-5,15,many,TRBV7-2
CASSLGSSNQPQHF,TGTGCCAGCAGTTTAGGGAGTAGCAATCAGCCCCAGCATTTT,-,TRBJ1-5,14,few,TRBV12-3/TRBV12-4
CASSRDRMNTGELFF,TGTGCCAGCAGCCGGGACCGAATGAACACCGGGGAGCTGTTTTTT,-,TRBJ2-2,15,many,TRBV7-2
CASSPAWTGGKNTIYF,TGTGCCAGCAGCCCTGCCTGGACAGGGGGCAAGAACACCATATATTTT,TRBD1,TRBJ1-3,16,many,TRBV11-2
CASSEVGGLYEQYF,TGTGCCAGCAGTGAGGTCGGCGGCCTCTACGAGCAGTACTTC,-,TRBJ2-7,14,many,TRBV2
CASSTRTGSGANVLTF,TGTGCCAGCTCAACCCGGACAGGTTCTGGGGCCAACGTCCTGACTTTC,TRBD1,TRBJ2-6,16,many,TRBV18
CASSPATGREKLFF,TGTGCCAGCTCACCAGCGACAGGTCGAGAAAAACTGTTTTTT,-,TRBJ1-4,14,many,TRBV18
CASSYDRDYGYTF,TGTGCCAGCAGCTATGACAGGGACTATGGCTACACCTTC,TRBD1,TRBJ1-2,13,many,TRBV14
CSVPPGLANTDTQYF,TGCAGTGTTCCCCCGGGACTAGCGAACACAGATACGCAGTATTTT,TRBD2,TRBJ2-3,15,few,TRBV20-1
CASTNRLTGPGEQYF,TGTGCCAGCACCAACCGATTGACAGGCCCCGGGGAGCAGTACTTC,-,TRBJ2-7,15,-,TRBV7-2
CSARDKGQGFTEAFF,TGCAGTGCTAGAGATAAGGGACAGGGTTTCACTGAAGCTTTCTTT,TRBD1,TRBJ1-1,15,few,TRBV20-1
CASSPLSYNEQFF,TGTGCCAGTAGCCCGCTATCGTACAATGAGCAGTTCTTC,-,TRBJ2-1,13,many,TRBV19
CAWGSAANTEAFF,TGTGCCTGGGGCTCGGCGGCGAACACTGAAGCTTTCTTT,-,TRBJ1-1,13,many,TRBV30
CASSPKGETQYF,TGCGCCAGCAGTCCGAAGGGGGAGACCCAGTACTTC,-,TRBJ2-5,12,many,TRBV5-1